The rows below give T cell receptor beta chains drawn from one sample of a study of regulatory T cells in long-lasting Graves disease. TCRdb itself ran the multiplex PCR reads through MiXCR, one entry per CDR3 protein. The sample has 350,000 to 500,000 distinct CDR3 sequences, roughly 15% seen once. This sample also appeared in a second study, on T cells in Graves' hyperthyroidism and ophthalmopathy.

Here the sequenced sample was peripheral blood mononuclear cells (PBMCs), taken at new diagnosis, from a patient treated with antithyroid drugs. All receptors derive from a woman under 40 with Graves disease. Both conserved end residues are part of each CDR3. Expanded clones get a size class; other rows say once, few or many, or leave the size out.

clone_size: once; cdr3_length: 14; v_call: TRBV7-3; cdr3_aa: CASSLQSGKDTQYF
clone_size: .; cdr3_length: 20; v_call: TRBV7-3; cdr3_aa: CASSLTETSGYPSSYNEQFF
clone_size: many; cdr3_length: 15; v_call: TRBV7-2; cdr3_aa: CASSLTSGPFYEQYF
clone_size: .; cdr3_length: 13; v_call: TRBV20-1; cdr3_aa: CSAKTPDLDEQFF
clone_size: .; cdr3_length: 14; v_call: TRBV2; cdr3_aa: CASRRTGGSYGYTF
clone_size: few; cdr3_length: 15; v_call: TRBV5-1; cdr3_aa: CASSSLSGANEKLFF
clone_size: .; cdr3_length: 15; v_call: TRBV6-2/TRBV6-3; cdr3_aa: CASSYSRGASYEQYF
clone_size: many; cdr3_length: 15; v_call: TRBV3-1; cdr3_aa: CASSQDQGVPETQYF
clone_size: .; cdr3_length: 16; v_call: TRBV27; cdr3_aa: CASSLSSGVGTDTQYF
clone_size: many; cdr3_length: 13; v_call: TRBV6-1; cdr3_aa: CASREDRAYEQYF
clone_size: many; cdr3_length: 15; v_call: TRBV7-9; cdr3_aa: CASSLSGTGANEQFF
clone_size: few; cdr3_length: 15; v_call: TRBV18; cdr3_aa: CASSPPAGSNTEAFF
clone_size: many; cdr3_length: 15; v_call: TRBV5-5; cdr3_aa: CASSSPDRANTEAFF
clone_size: many; cdr3_length: 16; v_call: TRBV28; cdr3_aa: CASSDFGTARPPEQFF
clone_size: many; cdr3_length: 16; v_call: TRBV6-5; cdr3_aa: CASSYSRGVTSYEQYF
clone_size: many; cdr3_length: 13; v_call: TRBV3-1; cdr3_aa: CASSQDAQGEAFF
clone_size: many; cdr3_length: 14; v_call: TRBV20-1; cdr3_aa: CSARQGVLGTEAFF
clone_size: many; cdr3_length: 14; v_call: TRBV6-1; cdr3_aa: CASTVDFRGETQYF
clone_size: many; cdr3_length: 14; v_call: TRBV20-1; cdr3_aa: CSASDSGTEEGYTF
clone_size: few; cdr3_length: 14; v_call: TRBV5-6; cdr3_aa: CASSLGLRRNEQFF
clone_size: .; cdr3_length: 14; v_call: TRBV14; cdr3_aa: CASSQVQRGDTQYF
clone_size: .; cdr3_length: 13; v_call: TRBV6-1; cdr3_aa: CASRMGLQETQYF
clone_size: .; cdr3_length: 16; v_call: TRBV7-6; cdr3_aa: CASSPGAGSSYNEQFF
clone_size: few; cdr3_length: 15; v_call: TRBV11-3; cdr3_aa: CASSLRAGFANEQFF
clone_size: .; cdr3_length: 14; v_call: TRBV9; cdr3_aa: CASSGTVPPYEQYF
clone_size: many; cdr3_length: 16; v_call: TRBV7-9; cdr3_aa: CASSLGEGLRLETQYF
clone_size: many; cdr3_length: 17; v_call: TRBV28; cdr3_aa: CASTAGTSGRARYEQYF
clone_size: .; cdr3_length: 17; v_call: TRBV20-1; cdr3_aa: CSARDLGGAGSGETQYF
clone_size: many; cdr3_length: 11; v_call: TRBV3-1; cdr3_aa: CASSQDRGAFF
clone_size: .; cdr3_length: 18; v_call: TRBV3-2; cdr3_aa: CASSQEVWTGSPADTQYF
clone_size: few; cdr3_length: 15; v_call: TRBV27; cdr3_aa: CASSLRRESSYEQYF
clone_size: many; cdr3_length: 14; v_call: TRBV27; cdr3_aa: CASSSHRVIYEQYF